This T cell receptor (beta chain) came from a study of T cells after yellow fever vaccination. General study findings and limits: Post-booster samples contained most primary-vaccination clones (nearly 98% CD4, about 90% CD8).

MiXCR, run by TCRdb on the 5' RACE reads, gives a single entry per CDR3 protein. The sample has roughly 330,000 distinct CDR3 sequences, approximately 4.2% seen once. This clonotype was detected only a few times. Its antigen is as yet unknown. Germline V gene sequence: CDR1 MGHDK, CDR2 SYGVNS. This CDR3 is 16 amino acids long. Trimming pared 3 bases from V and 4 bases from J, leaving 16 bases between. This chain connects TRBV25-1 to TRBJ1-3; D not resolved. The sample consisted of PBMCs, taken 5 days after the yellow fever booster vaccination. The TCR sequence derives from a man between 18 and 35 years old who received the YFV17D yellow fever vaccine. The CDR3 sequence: CASSDLEAPRGNTIYF. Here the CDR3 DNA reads TGTGCCAGCAGTGATCTAGAAGCCCCGCGGGGAAACACCATATATTTT.